The TCR beta chain under discussion was sequenced for a study of Ad26.COV2.S vaccination and SARS-CoV-2 variants. On the study more broadly: The vaccine Ad26.COV2.S was put into the muscle once, or twice with 56 days between.

The study's findings and limits: A substantial breadth of spike-specific CD8+ and CD4+ T cell responses after vaccination has been reported. The placebo group had lower spike-specific TCR breadth than the vaccine recipients did. TCR breadth and depth estimates may have understated total T cell responses.

The treatment denotes: around 19 received Ad26.COV2.S at low or high dose, single or two shots; about 5 received placebo; per-sample allocation not given. It was on day 63 after the first vaccine or placebo injection that samples were taken. Some clones are missing from TCRdb's copy, which holds only in-frame ones; the method was immunoSEQ multiplex PCR. Among some 240,000 clones listed, about 83% were seen once. Per the germline V gene, CDR1 is SGHNT and CDR2 is YYREEE (reference sequence). With 2 bases clipped from V and 0 bases from J, the junction kept 7 bases outside the gene matches. CDR3 length equals 17 residues. Of note for this clone: What it recognizes is unknown.

The J gene is TRBJ1-3, the V gene TRBV5-4; TRBD1 matches 8 bases. The sequence derives from a person aged 18-65 years who received the Ad26.COV2.S COVID-19 vaccine or a placebo. Sample: peripheral blood, taken in a trial of Ad26.COV2.S vaccine versus placebo. CDR3 loop: CASSFHPTGGSGNTIYF. The CDR3 DNA is TGTGCCAGCAGCTTCCACCCTACAGGGGGCTCTGGAAACACCATATATTTT.